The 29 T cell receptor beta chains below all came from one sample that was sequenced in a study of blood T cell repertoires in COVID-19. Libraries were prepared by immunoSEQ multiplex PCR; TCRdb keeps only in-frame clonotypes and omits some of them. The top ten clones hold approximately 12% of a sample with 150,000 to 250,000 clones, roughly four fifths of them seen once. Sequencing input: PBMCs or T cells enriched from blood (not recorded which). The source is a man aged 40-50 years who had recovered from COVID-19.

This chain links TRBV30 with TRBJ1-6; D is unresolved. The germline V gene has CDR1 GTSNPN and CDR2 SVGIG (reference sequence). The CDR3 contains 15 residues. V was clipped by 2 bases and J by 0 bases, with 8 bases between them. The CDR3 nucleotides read TGTGCCTGGAGTAGCCGTAGCTCCTATAATTCACCCCTCCACTTT. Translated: CAWSSRSSYNSPLHF. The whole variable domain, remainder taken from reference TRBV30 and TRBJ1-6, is SQTIHQWPATLVQPVGSPLSLECTVEGTSNPNLYWYRQAAGRGLQLLFYSVGIGQISSEVPQNLSASRPQDRQFILSSKKLLLSDSGFYLCAWSSRSSYNSPLHFGNGTRLTVT.

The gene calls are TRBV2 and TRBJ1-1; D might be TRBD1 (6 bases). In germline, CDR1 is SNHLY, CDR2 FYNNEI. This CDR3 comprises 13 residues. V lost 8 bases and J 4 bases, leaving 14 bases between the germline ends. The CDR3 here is CASGGRGITEAFF. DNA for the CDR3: TGTGCCAGCGGAGGCAGGGGTATCACTGAAGCTTTCTTT.

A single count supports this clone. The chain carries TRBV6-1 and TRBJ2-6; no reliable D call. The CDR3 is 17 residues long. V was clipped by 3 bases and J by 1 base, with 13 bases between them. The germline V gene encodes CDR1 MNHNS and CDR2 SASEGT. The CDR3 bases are TGTGCCAGCAGTGACAGGCTAAGTCTATCTGGGGCCAACGTCCTGACTTTC. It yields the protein CASSDRLSLSGANVLTF.

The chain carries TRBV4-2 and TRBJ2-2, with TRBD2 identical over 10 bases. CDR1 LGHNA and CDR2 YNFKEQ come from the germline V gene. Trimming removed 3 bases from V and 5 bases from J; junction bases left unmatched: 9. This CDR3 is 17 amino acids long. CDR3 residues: CASSQAGLAVGTGELFF. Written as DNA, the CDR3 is TGTGCCAGCAGCCAGGCCGGACTAGCGGTGGGGACCGGGGAGCTGTTTTTT.

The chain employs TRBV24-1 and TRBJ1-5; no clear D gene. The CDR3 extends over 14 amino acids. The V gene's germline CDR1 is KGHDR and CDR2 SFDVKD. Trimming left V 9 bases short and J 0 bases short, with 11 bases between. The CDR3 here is CATVDIYSNQPQHF. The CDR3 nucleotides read TGTGCCACCGTTGACATCTATAGCAATCAGCCCCAGCATTTT.

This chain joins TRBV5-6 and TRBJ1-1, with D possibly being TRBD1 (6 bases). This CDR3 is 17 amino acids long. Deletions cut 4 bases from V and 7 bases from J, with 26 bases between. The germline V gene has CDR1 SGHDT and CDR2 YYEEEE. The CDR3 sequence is CASSHLQGTHRLGEAFF. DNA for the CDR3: TGTGCCAGCAGCCACTTACAGGGCACTCATCGCTTAGGTGAAGCTTTCTTT.

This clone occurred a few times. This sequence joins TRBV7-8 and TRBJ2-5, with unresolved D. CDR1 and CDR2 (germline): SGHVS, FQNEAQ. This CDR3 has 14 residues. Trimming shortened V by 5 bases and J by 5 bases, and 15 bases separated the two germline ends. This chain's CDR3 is CASSERLLQETQYF. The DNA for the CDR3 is TGTGCCAGCAGCGAGAGGCTATTGCAGGAGACCCAGTACTTC.

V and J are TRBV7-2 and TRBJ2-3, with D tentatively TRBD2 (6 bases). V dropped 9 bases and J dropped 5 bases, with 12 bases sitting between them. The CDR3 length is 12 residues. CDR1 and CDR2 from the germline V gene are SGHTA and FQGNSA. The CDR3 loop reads CASGGGLDTQYF. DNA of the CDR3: TGTGCCAGTGGTGGGGGACTAGATACGCAGTATTTT.

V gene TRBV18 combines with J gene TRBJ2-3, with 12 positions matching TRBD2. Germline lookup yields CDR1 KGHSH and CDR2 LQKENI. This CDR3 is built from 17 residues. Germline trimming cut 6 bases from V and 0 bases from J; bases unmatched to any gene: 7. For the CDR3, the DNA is TGTGCCAGCTCCCCTAGGACTAGCGGGGCTAGCACAGATACGCAGTATTTT. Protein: CASSPRTSGASTDTQYF.

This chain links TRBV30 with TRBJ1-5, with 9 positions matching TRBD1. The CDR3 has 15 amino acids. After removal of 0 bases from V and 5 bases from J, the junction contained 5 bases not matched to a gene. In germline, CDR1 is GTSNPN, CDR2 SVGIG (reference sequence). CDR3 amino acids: CAWSVRTGADQPQHF. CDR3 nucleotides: TGTGCCTGGAGTGTCAGGACAGGGGCTGATCAGCCCCAGCATTTT.

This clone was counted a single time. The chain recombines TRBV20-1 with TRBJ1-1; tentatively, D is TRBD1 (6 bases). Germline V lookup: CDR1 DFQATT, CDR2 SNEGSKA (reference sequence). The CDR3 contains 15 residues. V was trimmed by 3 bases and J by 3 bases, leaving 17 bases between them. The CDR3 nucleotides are TGCAGTGCTAGTGACCACAGGGAGGGTTACACTGAAGCTTTCTTT. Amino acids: CSASDHREGYTEAFF.

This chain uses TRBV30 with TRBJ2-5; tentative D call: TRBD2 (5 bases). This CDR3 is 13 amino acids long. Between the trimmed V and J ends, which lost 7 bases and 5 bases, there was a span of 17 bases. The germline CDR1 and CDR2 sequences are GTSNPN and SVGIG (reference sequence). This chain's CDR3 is CASTLGDWETQYF. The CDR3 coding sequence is TGTGCCTCCACGCTCGGGGATTGGGAGACCCAGTACTTC.

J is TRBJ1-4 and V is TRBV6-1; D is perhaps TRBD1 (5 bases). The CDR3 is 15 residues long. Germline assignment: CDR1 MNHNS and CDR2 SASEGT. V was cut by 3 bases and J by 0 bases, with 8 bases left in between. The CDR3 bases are TGTGCCAGCAGTGATTCGACAGCAACTAATGAAAAACTGTTTTTT. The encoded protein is CASSDSTATNEKLFF.

The CDR3 spells CATSDFGQPSNQPQHF. CDR3 in DNA: TGTGCCACCAGTGATTTTGGACAGCCCAGCAATCAGCCCCAGCATTTT. This chain joins TRBV24-1 and TRBJ1-5, with D maybe TRBD1 (6 bases). Trimming stripped 1 base from V and 1 base from J, with 10 bases between. CDR3 length: 16 amino acids. Per germline, CDR1 KGHDR and CDR2 SFDVKD.

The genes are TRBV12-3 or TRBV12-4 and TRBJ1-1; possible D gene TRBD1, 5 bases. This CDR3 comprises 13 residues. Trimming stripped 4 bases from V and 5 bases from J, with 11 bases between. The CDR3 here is CASSSGGSTEAFF. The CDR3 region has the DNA TGTGCCAGCAGTTCGGGGGGTTCGACTGAAGCTTTCTTT.

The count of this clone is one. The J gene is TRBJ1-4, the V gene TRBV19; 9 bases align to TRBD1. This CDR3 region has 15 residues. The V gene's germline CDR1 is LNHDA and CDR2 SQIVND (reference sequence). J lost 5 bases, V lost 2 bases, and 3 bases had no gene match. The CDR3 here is CASSISGTGNEKLFF. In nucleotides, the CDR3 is TGTGCCAGTAGTATATCTGGGACAGGGAATGAAAAACTGTTTTTT.

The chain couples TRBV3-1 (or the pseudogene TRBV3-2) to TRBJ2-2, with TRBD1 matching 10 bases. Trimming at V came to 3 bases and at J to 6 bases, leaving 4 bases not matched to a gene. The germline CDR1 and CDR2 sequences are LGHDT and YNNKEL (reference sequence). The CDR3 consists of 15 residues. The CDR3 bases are TGTGCCAGCAGCCAGGCCGGGACAGGGGCCGGGGAGCTGTTTTTT. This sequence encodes CASSQAGTGAGELFF.

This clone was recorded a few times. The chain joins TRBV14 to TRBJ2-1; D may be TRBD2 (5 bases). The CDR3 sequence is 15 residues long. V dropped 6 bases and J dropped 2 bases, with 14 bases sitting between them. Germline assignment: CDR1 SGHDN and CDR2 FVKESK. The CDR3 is CASSPLRGAYNEQFF. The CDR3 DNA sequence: TGTGCCAGCAGTCCACTCCGGGGAGCCTACAATGAGCAGTTCTTC.

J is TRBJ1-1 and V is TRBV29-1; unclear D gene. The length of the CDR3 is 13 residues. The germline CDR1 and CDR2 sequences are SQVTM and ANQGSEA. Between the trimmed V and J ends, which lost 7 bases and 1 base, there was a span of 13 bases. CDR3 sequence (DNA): TGCAGCGCGGGCAAAGCGGGGAACACTGAAGCTTTCTTT. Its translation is CSAGKAGNTEAFF.

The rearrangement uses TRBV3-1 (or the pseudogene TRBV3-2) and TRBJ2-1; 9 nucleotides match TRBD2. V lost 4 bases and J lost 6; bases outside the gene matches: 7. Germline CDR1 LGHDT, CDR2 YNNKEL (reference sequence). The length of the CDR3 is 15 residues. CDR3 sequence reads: CASSRGGGIFNEQFF. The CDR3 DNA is TGTGCCAGCAGCCGCGGGGGGGGGATTTTCAATGAGCAGTTCTTC.

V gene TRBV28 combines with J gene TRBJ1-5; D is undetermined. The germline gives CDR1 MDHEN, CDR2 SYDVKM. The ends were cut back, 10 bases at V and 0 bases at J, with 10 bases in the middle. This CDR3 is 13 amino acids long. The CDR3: CATTRNSNQPQHF. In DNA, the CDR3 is TGTGCCACTACTAGGAATAGCAATCAGCCCCAGCATTTT.

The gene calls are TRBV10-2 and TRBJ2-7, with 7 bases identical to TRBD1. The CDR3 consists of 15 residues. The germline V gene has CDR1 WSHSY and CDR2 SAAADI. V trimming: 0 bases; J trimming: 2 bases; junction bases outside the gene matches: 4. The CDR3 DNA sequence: TGCGCCAGCAGTGAGTCCCAACAGGGGACCTACGAGCAGTACGTC. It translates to CASSESQQGTYEQYV.

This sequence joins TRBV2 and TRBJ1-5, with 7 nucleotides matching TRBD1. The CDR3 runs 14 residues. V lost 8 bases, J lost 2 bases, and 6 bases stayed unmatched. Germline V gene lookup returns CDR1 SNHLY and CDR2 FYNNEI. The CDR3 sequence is CASRRQGGNQPQHF. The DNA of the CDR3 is TGTGCCAGCCGTCGACAGGGAGGCAATCAGCCCCAGCATTTT.

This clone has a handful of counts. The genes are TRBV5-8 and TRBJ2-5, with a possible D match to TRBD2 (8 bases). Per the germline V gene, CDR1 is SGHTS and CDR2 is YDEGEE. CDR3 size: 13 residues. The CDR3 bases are TGTGTCTCGGGGGGGACAGCTTACGAGACCCAGTACTTC. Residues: CVSGGTAYETQYF.

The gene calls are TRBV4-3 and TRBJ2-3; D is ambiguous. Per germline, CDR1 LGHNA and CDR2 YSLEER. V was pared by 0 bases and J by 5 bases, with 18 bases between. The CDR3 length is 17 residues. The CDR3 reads CASSQEFPEASIDTQYF. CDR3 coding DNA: TGCGCCAGCAGCCAAGAGTTCCCGGAAGCTAGTATAGATACGCAGTATTTT.

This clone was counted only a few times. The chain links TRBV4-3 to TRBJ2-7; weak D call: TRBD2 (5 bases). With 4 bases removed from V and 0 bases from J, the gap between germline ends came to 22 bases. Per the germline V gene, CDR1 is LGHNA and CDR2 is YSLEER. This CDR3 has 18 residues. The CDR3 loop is CASSPEYRSDFSSYEQYF. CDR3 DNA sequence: TGCGCCAGCAGCCCGGAGTATCGATCGGACTTTTCCTCCTACGAGCAGTACTTC.

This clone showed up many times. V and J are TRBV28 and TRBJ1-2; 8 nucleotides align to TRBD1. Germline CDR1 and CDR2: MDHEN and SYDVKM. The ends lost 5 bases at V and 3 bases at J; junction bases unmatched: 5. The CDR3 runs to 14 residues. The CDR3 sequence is CASSNGQGDYGYTF. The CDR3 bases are TGTGCCAGCAGTAATGGACAGGGAGACTATGGCTACACCTTC.

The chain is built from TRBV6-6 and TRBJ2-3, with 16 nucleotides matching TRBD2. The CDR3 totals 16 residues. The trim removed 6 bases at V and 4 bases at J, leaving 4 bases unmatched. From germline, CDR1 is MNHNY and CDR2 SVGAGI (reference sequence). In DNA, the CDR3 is TGTGCCAGCAGGGGACTAGCGGGAGGGGACCCAGATACGCAGTATTTT. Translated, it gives CASRGLAGGDPDTQYF.

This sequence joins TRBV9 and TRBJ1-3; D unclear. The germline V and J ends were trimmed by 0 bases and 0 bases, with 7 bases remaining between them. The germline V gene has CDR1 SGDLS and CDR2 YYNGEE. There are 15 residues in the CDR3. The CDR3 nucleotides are TGTGCCAGCAGCGTAGATGCGGGCTCTGGAAACACCATATATTTT. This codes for CASSVDAGSGNTIYF. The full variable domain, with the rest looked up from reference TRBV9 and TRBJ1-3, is DSGVTQTPKHLITATGQRVTLRCSPRSGDLSVYWYQQSLDQGLQFLIQYYNGEERAKGNILERFSAQQFPDLHSELNLSSLELGDSALYFCASSVDAGSGNTIYFGEGSWLTVV.